This entry concerns a single T cell receptor (beta chain). A single base separates this from a much larger clone, so it may be a read error. The data were obtained in a study of T cells in Graves' hyperthyroidism and ophthalmopathy. Germline CDR1 and CDR2: MDHEN and SYDVKM. V was cut by 1 base and J by 2 bases, with 9 bases left in between. The CDR3 covers 14 residues. Regions amplified from RNA transcripts were the TCR beta CDR3 regions. HTBI primers were used for first-round RT-PCR of the TCR CDR3. MiXCR was run by TCRdb on the multiplex PCR reads, yielding one entry per CDR3 protein. Of roughly 750,000 distinct CDR3 sequences detected, roughly 15% appear once; the ten largest clones hold roughly 8%. Diagnosis of hyperthyroidism was new in patients aged 18 to 65, and its duration was under 2 months. PBMCs were obtained from roughly 10 ml fresh peripheral blood.

Sequencing was done on a sample of blood. The origin of this receptor is a man aged 18 to 35 with Graves' hyperthyroidism. The rearrangement links TRBV28 to TRBJ2-7, with D possibly matching TRBD1 (6 bases). CDR3 sequence: CASSLLTGTYEQYF. CDR3 sequence (DNA): TGTGCCAGCAGTTTATTGACAGGAACCTACGAGCAGTACTTC.